A selection of T cell receptor beta chains follows, all from one sample in a study of post-analysis software for immune sequencing data. TCRdb analysed the PCR reads with MiXCR anew, one entry per CDR3 protein. The sample consists of 800,000 to 950,000 distinct CDR3 sequences, roughly half of them appearing once. Specimen: blood. The receptor set was obtained from a girl between 5 and 17 years old with multiple sclerosis. Both conserved end residues are part of each CDR3. A D gene is named only where the DNA matches it firmly. For some rows the clone size is stated as once, few or many, or as a class when expanded; others skip it.

D | J | V | size | CDR3 | DNA
- | TRBJ2-7 | TRBV6-6 | once | CASSYRGRTEQYF | TGTGCCAGCAGTTACCGGGGACGAACGGAGCAGTACTTC
TRBD1 | TRBJ1-2 | TRBV15 | - | CATSRPQGGYGYTF | TGTGCCACCAGCAGACCCCAGGGGGGCTATGGCTACACCTTC
- | TRBJ2-7 | TRBV5-1 | - | CASSLILGGHTYEQYF | TGCGCCAGCAGCTTGATTTTGGGGGGCCACACCTACGAGCAGTACTTC
- | TRBJ1-1 | TRBV29-1 | - | CSVYTTGTWGTEAFF | TGCAGCGTATACACCACAGGTACATGGGGCACTGAAGCTTTCTTT
- | TRBJ2-1 | TRBV12-5 | - | CAGGLVLWGRNDNEQFF | TGTGCTGGTGGTTTGGTACTCTGGGGACGAAATGACAATGAGCAGTTCTTC
- | TRBJ1-5 | TRBV5-1 | few | CASSRDGNQPQHF | TGCGCCAGCAGCCGGGACGGCAATCAGCCCCAGCATTTT
- | TRBJ1-4 | TRBV20-1 | - | CSARGPDRNEKLFF | TGCAGTGCTAGGGGCCCGGACCGGAATGAAAAACTGTTTTTT
TRBD2 | TRBJ2-5 | TRBV11-2 | once | CASSPVRGRFGETQYF | TGTGCCAGCAGCCCCGTTCGCGGGAGGTTCGGAGAGACCCAGTACTTC
- | TRBJ2-7 | TRBV7-9 | - | CASSFRGGEGCHEQYF | TGTGCCAGCAGCTTTAGGGGCGGCGAGGGTTGCCACGAGCAGTACTTC
- | TRBJ2-1 | TRBV29-1 | few | CSVDGLRYNEQFF | TGCAGCGTTGATGGCCTGCGCTACAATGAGCAGTTCTTC
- | TRBJ2-5 | TRBV12-3/TRBV12-4 | few | CASNGGGTYQETQYF | TGTGCCAGCAACGGTGGCGGGACGTACCAAGAGACCCAGTACTTC
- | TRBJ2-7 | TRBV5-1 | - | CASSLDPSPGMGEQYF | TGCGCCAGCAGCTTGGATCCTAGCCCGGGGATGGGAGAGCAGTACTTC
- | TRBJ2-5 | TRBV5-1 | few | CASSSAGAQETQYF | TGTGCCAGCAGCTCAGCGGGTGCCCAAGAGACCCAGTACTTC
- | TRBJ2-7 | TRBV7-9 | - | CASSERPGHLDSYEQYF | TGTGCCAGCAGCGAACGACCGGGACACTTAGACTCCTACGAGCAGTACTTC
- | TRBJ2-3 | TRBV29-1 | - | CSVDPETTDTQYF | TGCAGCGTTGACCCTGAGACCACAGATACGCAGTATTTT
TRBD1 | TRBJ1-1 | TRBV7-2 | - | CASSSPGQKPRTEAFF | TGTGCCAGCAGCTCACCGGGACAGAAGCCCAGGACTGAAGCTTTCTTT
TRBD2 | TRBJ2-7 | TRBV28 | few | CASSYSGRVAEQYF | TGTGCCAGCAGTTATAGCGGGAGGGTAGCCGAGCAGTACTTC
TRBD1 | TRBJ1-1 | TRBV6-1 | - | CASSSLRGQGALGTEAFF | TGTGCCAGCAGTAGCCTCCGGGGACAGGGGGCTCTGGGGACTGAAGCTTTCTTT
- | TRBJ2-1 | TRBV3-1 | - | CASSPTDRRSYNEQFF | TGTGCCAGCAGCCCGACGGACAGACGCTCCTACAATGAGCAGTTCTTC
- | TRBJ2-7 | TRBV20-1 | - | CSARATSGQGIIRYEQYF | TGCAGTGCTAGAGCCACCTCGGGGCAGGGTATCATACGCTACGAGCAGTACTTC
- | TRBJ2-5 | TRBV20-1 | - | CSASRQELQETQYF | TGCAGTGCTAGTCGTCAGGAATTACAAGAGACCCAGTACTTC
- | TRBJ2-6 | TRBV7-8 | - | CASSLVVGGAGANVLTF | TGTGCCAGCAGCTTAGTGGTCGGGGGAGCTGGGGCCAACGTCCTGACTTTC
TRBD2 | TRBJ2-1 | TRBV7-9 | few | CASSLAAGGPYDEQFF | TGTGCCAGCAGCTTAGCAGCGGGAGGGCCCTACGATGAGCAGTTCTTC
TRBD1 | TRBJ2-5 | TRBV20-1 | - | CSAKPGQGGGETQYF | TGCAGTGCTAAGCCCGGACAGGGAGGTGGAGAGACCCAGTACTTC
- | TRBJ2-5 | TRBV15 | few | CATSTQETQYF | TGTGCCACCAGCACGCAGGAGACCCAGTACTTC
- | TRBJ2-7 | TRBV29-1 | few | CSVEGNTYEQYF | TGCAGCGTTGAAGGGAATACCTACGAGCAGTACTTC
- | TRBJ2-3 | TRBV20-1 | - | CSAIKPADTQYF | TGCAGTGCTATCAAGCCCGCAGATACGCAGTATTTT
- | TRBJ2-3 | TRBV6-1 | - | CASSEAVWLDSDTQYF | TGTGCCAGCAGTGAAGCTGTCTGGCTAGATTCAGATACGCAGTATTTT
- | TRBJ2-1 | TRBV7-2 | - | CASSLVWGPGVRSSYNEQFF | TGTGCCAGCAGCTTAGTATGGGGGCCAGGGGTAAGGAGCTCCTACAATGAGCAGTTCTTC
TRBD2 | TRBJ2-5 | TRBV7-6 | few | CASSLGAGAAATETQYF | TGTGCCAGCAGCTTAGGAGCGGGGGCGGCCGCAACGGAGACCCAGTACTTC
TRBD1 | TRBJ2-5 | TRBV12-3/TRBV12-4 | - | CASSSRDRVTETQYF | TGTGCCAGCAGTTCCCGGGACAGGGTGACAGAGACCCAGTACTTC
- | TRBJ2-6 | TRBV29-1 | few | CSVRLPPQARSGANVLTF | TGCAGCGTTCGTCTCCCACCACAGGCCCGCTCTGGGGCCAACGTCCTGACTTTC
TRBD1 | TRBJ1-2 | TRBV29-1 | - | CSVEDRDRGVNYGYTF | TGCAGCGTTGAAGATCGGGACAGGGGAGTTAACTATGGCTACACCTTC
TRBD1 | TRBJ1-4 | TRBV5-1 | - | CASSSDRVLFF | TGCGCCAGCAGCTCGGACAGGGTACTGTTTTTT
TRBD2 | TRBJ2-1 | TRBV29-1 | - | CSVLGLASDEQFF | TGCAGCGTCCTGGGACTAGCGAGCGATGAGCAGTTCTTC
- | TRBJ2-7 | TRBV7-2 | - | CASSPTRSYEQYF | TGTGCCAGCAGCCCAACTAGGTCCTACGAGCAGTACTTC
TRBD1 | TRBJ2-3 | TRBV27 | - | CASNRWTGGTDTQYF | TGTGCCAGCAATCGATGGACAGGGGGCACAGATACGCAGTATTTT
TRBD1 | TRBJ1-6 | TRBV5-1 | few | CASSLARGNSPLHF | TGCGCCAGCAGCTTGGCCAGGGGGAATTCACCCCTCCACTTT
TRBD2 | TRBJ2-7 | TRBV5-1 | - | CASSLVGSGTYEQYF | TGCGCCAGCAGCTTGGTTGGTAGCGGGACGTACGAGCAGTACTTC
TRBD1 | TRBJ2-1 | TRBV5-5 | few | CASSGSAGTGPYNEQFF | TGTGCCAGCAGCGGGTCAGCCGGGACAGGGCCCTACAATGAGCAGTTCTTC
- | TRBJ2-7 | TRBV7-9 | - | CASSPNVGSAYEQYF | TGTGCCAGCAGCCCCAATGTGGGGAGCGCCTACGAGCAGTACTTC
TRBD2 | TRBJ2-4 | TRBV11-3 | few | CASSSPKGGAKNIQYF | TGTGCCAGCAGCTCCCCTAAGGGAGGGGCCAAAAACATTCAGTACTTC
- | TRBJ2-4 | TRBV12-3/TRBV12-4 | - | CASSLVPPSRLAKNIQYF | TGTGCCAGCAGTTTGGTGCCACCGTCTCGCCTAGCCAAAAACATTCAGTACTTC
- | TRBJ2-3 | TRBV20-1 | once | CSARDTWENSFTDTQYF | TGCAGTGCTAGAGACACTTGGGAAAACTCTTTCACAGATACGCAGTATTTT
- | TRBJ2-1 | TRBV20-1 | once | CSARAPNPGHNEQFF | TGCAGTGCTAGAGCACCCAACCCAGGGCACAATGAGCAGTTCTTC
TRBD1 | TRBJ2-7 | TRBV6-5 | - | CASSYSSGQGVYEQYF | TGTGCCAGCAGTTACTCATCCGGACAGGGGGTCTACGAGCAGTACTTC
- | TRBJ2-2 | TRBV7-9 | - | CASSLPEAGELFF | TGTGCCAGCAGCTTACCGGAGGCCGGGGAGCTGTTTTTT
- | TRBJ2-5 | TRBV7-9 | - | CVSSLAEQETQYF | TGTGTCAGCAGCTTAGCCGAGCAAGAGACCCAGTACTTC
TRBD2 | TRBJ2-3 | TRBV25-1 | few | CASTPRSGTNAEGSTDTQYF | TGTGCCAGCACCCCGAGGAGCGGGACCAATGCTGAGGGGAGCACAGATACGCAGTATTTT
- | TRBJ1-5 | TRBV12-3/TRBV12-4 | few | CASSFLSNQPQHF | TGTGCCAGCAGTTTTCTTAGCAATCAGCCCCAGCATTTT